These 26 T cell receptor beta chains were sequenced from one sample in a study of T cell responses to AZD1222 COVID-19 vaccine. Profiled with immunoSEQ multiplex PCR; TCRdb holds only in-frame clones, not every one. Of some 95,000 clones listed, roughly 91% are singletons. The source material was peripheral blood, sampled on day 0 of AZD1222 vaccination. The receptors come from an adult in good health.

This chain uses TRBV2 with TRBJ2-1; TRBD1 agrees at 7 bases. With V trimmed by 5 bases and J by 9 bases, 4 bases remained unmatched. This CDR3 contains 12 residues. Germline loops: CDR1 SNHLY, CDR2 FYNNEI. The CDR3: CASSQGVGEQFF. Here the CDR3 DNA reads TGTGCCAGCAGTCAGGGGGTGGGTGAGCAGTTCTTC. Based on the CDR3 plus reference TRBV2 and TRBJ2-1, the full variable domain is EPEVTQTPSHQVTQMGQEVILRCVPISNHLYFYWYRQILGQKVEFLVSFYNNEISEKSEIFDDQFSVERPDGSNFTLKIRSTKLEDSAMYFCASSQGVGEQFFGPGTRLTVL.

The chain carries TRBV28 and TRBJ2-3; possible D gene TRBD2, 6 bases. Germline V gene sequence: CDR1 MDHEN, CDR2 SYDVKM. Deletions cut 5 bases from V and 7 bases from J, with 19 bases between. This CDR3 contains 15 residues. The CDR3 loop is CASSEARTTVNTQYF. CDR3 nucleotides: TGTGCCAGCAGTGAAGCTCGGACTACCGTGAATACGCAGTATTTT.

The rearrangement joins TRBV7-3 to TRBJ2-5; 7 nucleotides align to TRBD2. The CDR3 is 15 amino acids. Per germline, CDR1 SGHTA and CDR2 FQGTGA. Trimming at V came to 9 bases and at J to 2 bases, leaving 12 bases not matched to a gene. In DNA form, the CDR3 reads TGTGCCAGTGCCCGTGGAGGAGCGGGGCAAGAGACCCAGTACTTC. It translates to CASARGGAGQETQYF. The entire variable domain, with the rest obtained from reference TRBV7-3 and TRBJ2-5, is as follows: GAGVSQTPSNKVTEKGKYVELRCDPISGHTALYWYRQSLGQGPEFLIYFQGTGAADDSGLPNDRFFAVRPEGSVSTLKIQRTERGDSAVYLCASARGGAGQETQYFGPGTRLLVL.

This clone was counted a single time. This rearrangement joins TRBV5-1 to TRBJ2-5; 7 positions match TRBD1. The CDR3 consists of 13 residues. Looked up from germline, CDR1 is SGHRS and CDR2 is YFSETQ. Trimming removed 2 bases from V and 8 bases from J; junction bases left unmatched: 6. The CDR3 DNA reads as TGCGCCAGCAGCTTAGACAGGGTTGGTACCCAGTACTTC. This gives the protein CASSLDRVGTQYF. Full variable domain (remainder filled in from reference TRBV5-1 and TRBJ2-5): KAGVTQTPRYLIKTRGQQVTLSCSPISGHRSVSWYQQTPGQGLQFLFEYFSETQRNKGNFPGRFSGRQFSNSRSEMNVSTLELGDSALYLCASSLDRVGTQYFGPGTRLLVL.

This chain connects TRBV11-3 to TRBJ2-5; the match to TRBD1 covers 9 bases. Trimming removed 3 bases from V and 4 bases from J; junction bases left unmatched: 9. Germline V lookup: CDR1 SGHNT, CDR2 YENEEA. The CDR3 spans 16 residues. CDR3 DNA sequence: TGTGCCAGCAGCTTGGGCACAGGGGGCAAGTTAGAGACCCAGTACTTC. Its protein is CASSLGTGGKLETQYF.

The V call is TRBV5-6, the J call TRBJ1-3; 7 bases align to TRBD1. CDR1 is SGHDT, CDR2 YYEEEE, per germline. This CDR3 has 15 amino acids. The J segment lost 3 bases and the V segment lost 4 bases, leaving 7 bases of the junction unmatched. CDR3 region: CASSLDRADGNTIYF. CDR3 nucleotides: TGTGCCAGCAGCCTCGACAGGGCTGATGGAAACACCATATATTTT.

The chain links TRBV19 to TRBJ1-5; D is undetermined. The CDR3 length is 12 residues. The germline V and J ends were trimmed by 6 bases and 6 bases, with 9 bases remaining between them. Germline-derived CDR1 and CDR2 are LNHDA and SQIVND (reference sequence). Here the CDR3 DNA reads TGTGCCAGTAGCCCTCGGGGTCAGCCCCAGCATTTT. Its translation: CASSPRGQPQHF. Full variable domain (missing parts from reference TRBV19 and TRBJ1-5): DGGITQSPKYLFRKEGQNVTLSCEQNLNHDAMYWYRQDPGQGLRLIYYSQIVNDFQKGDIAEGYSVSREKKESFPLTVTSAQKNPTAFYLCASSPRGQPQHFGDGTRLSIL.

The CDR3 loop is CASASGRGVSYEQYF. The CDR3 bases are TGTGCCAGCGCTTCGGGGAGGGGCGTCTCCTACGAGCAGTACTTC. The chain uses TRBV6-5 and TRBJ2-7; 7 bases are a match to TRBD2. The V gene end was trimmed by 8 bases and the J gene end by 0 bases; junction bases not matched to a gene: 10. Germline CDR1 is MNHEY and CDR2 is SVGAGI. The CDR3 loop spans 15 amino acids.

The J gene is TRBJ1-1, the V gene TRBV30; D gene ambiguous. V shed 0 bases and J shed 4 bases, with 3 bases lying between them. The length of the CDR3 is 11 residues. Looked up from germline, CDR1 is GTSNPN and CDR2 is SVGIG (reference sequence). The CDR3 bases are TGTGCCTGGAGTGTATTCACTGAAGCTTTCTTT. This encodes CAWSVFTEAFF.

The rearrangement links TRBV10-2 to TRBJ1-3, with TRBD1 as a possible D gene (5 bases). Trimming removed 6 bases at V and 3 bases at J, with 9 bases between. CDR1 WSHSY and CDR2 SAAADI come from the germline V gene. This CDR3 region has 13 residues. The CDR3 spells CASRGDNGNTIYF. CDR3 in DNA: TGCGCCAGCAGGGGGGATAATGGAAACACCATATATTTT.

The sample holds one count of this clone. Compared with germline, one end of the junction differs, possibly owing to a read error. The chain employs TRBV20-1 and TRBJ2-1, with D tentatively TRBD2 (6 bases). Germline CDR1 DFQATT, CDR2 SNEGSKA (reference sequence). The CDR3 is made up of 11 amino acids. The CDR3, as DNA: TGCAGTGCTAGAGAGTACGGGACTTGGCTCTTC. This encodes CSAREYGTWLF.

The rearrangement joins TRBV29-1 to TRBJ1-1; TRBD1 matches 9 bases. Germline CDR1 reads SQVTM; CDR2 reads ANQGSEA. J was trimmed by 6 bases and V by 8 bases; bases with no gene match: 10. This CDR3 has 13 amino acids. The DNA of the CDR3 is TGCAGCTATGGACAGGGGAACGACGCTGAAGCTTTCTTT. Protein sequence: CSYGQGNDAEAFF.

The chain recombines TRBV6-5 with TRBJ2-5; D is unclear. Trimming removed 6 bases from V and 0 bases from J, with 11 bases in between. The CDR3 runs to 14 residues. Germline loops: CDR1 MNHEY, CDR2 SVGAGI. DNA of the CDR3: TGTGCCAGCAGGACAAGTGCGTACCAAGAGACCCAGTACTTC. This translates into CASRTSAYQETQYF.

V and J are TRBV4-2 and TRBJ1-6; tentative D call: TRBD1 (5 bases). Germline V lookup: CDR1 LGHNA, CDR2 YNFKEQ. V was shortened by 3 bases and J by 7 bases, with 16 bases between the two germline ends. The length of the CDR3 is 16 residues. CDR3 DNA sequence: TGTGCCAGCAGCCAGGCCGGGCGGGGGGGAAATTCACCCCTCCACTTT. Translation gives CASSQAGRGGNSPLHF.

The CDR3 DNA follows: TGTGCCAGTAGTTCCCCTGACAGGGGGCTACAGCCCCAGCATTTT. It translates to CASSSPDRGLQPQHF. The V and J genes are TRBV19 and TRBJ1-5; 10 bases match TRBD1. CDR3 length: 15 amino acids. Trimming at V came to 5 bases and at J to 7 bases, leaving 8 bases not matched to a gene. CDR1 is LNHDA and CDR2 is SQIVND in the germline V gene (reference sequence).

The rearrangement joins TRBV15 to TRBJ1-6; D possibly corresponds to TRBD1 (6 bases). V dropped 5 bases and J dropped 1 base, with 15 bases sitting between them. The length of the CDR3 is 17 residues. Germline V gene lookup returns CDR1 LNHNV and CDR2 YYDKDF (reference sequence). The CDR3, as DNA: TGTGCCACCAGCCTGCCGAGGGGGTTGTCCTATAATTCACCCCTCCACTTT. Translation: CATSLPRGLSYNSPLHF.

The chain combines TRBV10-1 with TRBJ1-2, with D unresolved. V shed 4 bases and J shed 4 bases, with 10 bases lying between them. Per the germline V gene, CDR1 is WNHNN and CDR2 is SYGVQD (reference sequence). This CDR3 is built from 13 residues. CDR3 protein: CASSVNSAYGYTF. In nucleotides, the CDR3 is TGCGCCAGCAGTGTAAACAGCGCCTATGGCTACACCTTC.

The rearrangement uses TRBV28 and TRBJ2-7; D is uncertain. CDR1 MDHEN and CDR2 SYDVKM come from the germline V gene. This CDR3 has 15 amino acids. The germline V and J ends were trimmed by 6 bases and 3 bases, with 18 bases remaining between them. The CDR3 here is CASSRTGQNDYEQYF. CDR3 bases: TGTGCCAGCAGCCGGACCGGTCAGAACGACTACGAGCAGTACTTC.

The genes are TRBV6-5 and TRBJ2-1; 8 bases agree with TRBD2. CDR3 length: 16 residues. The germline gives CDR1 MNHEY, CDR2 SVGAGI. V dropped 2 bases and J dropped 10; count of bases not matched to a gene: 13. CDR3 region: CASSYSAGTRGGEQFF. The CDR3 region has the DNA TGTGCCAGCAGTTACAGTGCCGGGACTAGGGGGGGGGAGCAGTTCTTC.

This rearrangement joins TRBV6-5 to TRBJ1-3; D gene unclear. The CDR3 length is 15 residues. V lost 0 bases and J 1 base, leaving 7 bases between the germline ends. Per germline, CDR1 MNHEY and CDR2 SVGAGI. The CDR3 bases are TGTGCCAGCAGTTACTCGACCGTTTCTGGAAACACCATATATTTT. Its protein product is CASSYSTVSGNTIYF.

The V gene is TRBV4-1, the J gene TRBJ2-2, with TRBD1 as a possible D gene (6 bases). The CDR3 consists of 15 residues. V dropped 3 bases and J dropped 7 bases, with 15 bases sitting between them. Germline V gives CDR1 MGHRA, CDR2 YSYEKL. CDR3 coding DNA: TGCGCCAGCAGCCACAGCTACAGGGCGGGCGGGGAGCTGTTTTTT. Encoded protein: CASSHSYRAGGELFF.

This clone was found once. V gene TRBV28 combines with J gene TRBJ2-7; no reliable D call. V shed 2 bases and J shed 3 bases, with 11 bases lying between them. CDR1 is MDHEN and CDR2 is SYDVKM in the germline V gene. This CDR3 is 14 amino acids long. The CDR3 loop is CASSLTPPLYEQYF. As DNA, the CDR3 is TGTGCCAGCAGTTTAACCCCCCCCCTCTACGAGCAGTACTTC.

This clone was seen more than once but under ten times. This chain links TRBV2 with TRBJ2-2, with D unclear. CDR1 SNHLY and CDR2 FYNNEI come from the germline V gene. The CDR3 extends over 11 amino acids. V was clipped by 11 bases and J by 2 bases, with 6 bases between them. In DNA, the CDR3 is TGTGCCGGCCAAAACACCGGGGAGCTGTTTTTT. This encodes CAGQNTGELFF.

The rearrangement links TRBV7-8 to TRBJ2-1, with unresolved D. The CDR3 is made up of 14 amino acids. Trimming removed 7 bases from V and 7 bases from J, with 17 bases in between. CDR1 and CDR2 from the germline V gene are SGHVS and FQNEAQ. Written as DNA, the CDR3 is TGTGCCAGCACTTCACCGGGTCTGCGAAATGAGCAGTTCTTC. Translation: CASTSPGLRNEQFF.

CDR3 region: CASSPRTGYTGELFF. Here the CDR3 DNA reads TGTGCCAGCAGCCCGCGGACAGGGTATACCGGGGAGCTGTTTTTT. The chain couples TRBV5-6 to TRBJ2-2; 8 nucleotides line up with TRBD1. The CDR3 is 15 amino acids. The germline gives CDR1 SGHDT, CDR2 YYEEEE. V lost 4 bases, J lost 5 bases, and 7 bases stayed unmatched.

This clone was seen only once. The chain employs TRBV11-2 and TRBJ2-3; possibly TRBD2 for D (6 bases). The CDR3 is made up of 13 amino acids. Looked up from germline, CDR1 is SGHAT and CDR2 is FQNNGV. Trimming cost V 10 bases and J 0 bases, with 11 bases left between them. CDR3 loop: CATVGTSTDTQYF. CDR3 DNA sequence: TGTGCCACCGTGGGGACTAGCACAGATACGCAGTATTTT.